The 30 T cell receptor beta chains below were found in one sample sequenced in a study of blood T cell repertoires in COVID-19. Sequencing used immunoSEQ multiplex PCR; TCRdb keeps in-frame clones, though not all of them. The data show 140,000 to 150,000 clones, roughly 79% seen once. The specimen was peripheral blood. The receptors were gathered from a woman aged 60-75 years with acute or convalescent COVID-19.

The chain links TRBV14 to TRBJ2-7, with a weak D call TRBD2 (6 bases). V gave up 1 base and J gave up 3 bases, with 13 bases separating them. The CDR3 length is 15 residues. Germline values: CDR1 SGHDN, CDR2 FVKESK. The CDR3 sequence: CASSQVFSSVYEQYF. CDR3 nucleotide sequence: TGTGCCAGCAGCCAAGTTTTTTCTAGCGTCTACGAGCAGTACTTC.

The V call is TRBV18, the J call TRBJ1-1; 8 nucleotides match TRBD1. Germline V CDR1 and CDR2: KGHSH, LQKENI. V trimming: 3 bases; J trimming: 1 base; junction bases outside the gene matches: 7. This CDR3 region has 16 residues. The CDR3 protein is CASSPYQGARNTEAFF. The DNA for the CDR3 is TGTGCCAGCTCACCCTACCAGGGGGCTAGGAACACTGAAGCTTTCTTT.

The V call is TRBV29-1, the J call TRBJ2-7; 9 nucleotides align to TRBD2. The CDR3 totals 17 residues. Germline CDR1 reads SQVTM; CDR2 reads ANQGSEA. J gave up 1 base and V 1 base, and 11 bases lay outside the gene matches. The DNA of the CDR3 is TGCAGCGTTGAAGGTACTGAGAGTAGCGGGGGTTCCTACGAGCAGTACTTC. Encoded protein: CSVEGTESSGGSYEQYF.

CDR3 nucleotide sequence: TGCGCCAGCAGAGTGGACACTTTCACAGATACGCAGTATTTT. It codes for CASRVDTFTDTQYF. The V call is TRBV5-1, the J call TRBJ2-3, with a weak D call TRBD1 (5 bases). CDR3 length: 14 residues. V was clipped by 5 bases and J by 2 bases, with 12 bases between them. CDR1 and CDR2 from the germline V gene are SGHRS and YFSETQ.

The chain uses TRBV4-1 and TRBJ1-1; D is undetermined. Deletions cut 4 bases from V and 1 base from J, with 13 bases between. The CDR3 has 15 residues. The V gene's germline CDR1 is MGHRA and CDR2 YSYEKL. In nucleotides, the CDR3 is TGCGCCAGCAGCCGCGAGGCCCCGGGGAACACTGAAGCTTTCTTT. It is translated as CASSREAPGNTEAFF.

The V call is TRBV5-5, the J call TRBJ2-7, with 7 nucleotides matching TRBD1. The CDR3 length is 13 residues. Trimming removed 7 bases from V and 3 bases from J; junction bases left unmatched: 7. The germline gives CDR1 SGHKS, CDR2 YYEKEE (reference sequence). The CDR3 DNA follows: TGTGCCAGCTGGAGACAGGGCGGCTACGAGCAGTACTTC. Translation: CASWRQGGYEQYF.

V usage is TRBV5-1 and J usage is TRBJ2-1, with 10 bases aligning to TRBD1. The CDR3 contains 16 residues. The junction had 12 bases not matched to a gene; V was cut back by 4 bases and J by 8 bases. Germline CDR1 and CDR2: SGHRS and YFSETQ. Here the CDR3 reads CASSRQGAGRDYEQFF. In DNA form, the CDR3 reads TGCGCCAGCAGCCGACAGGGGGCGGGCCGGGACTATGAGCAGTTCTTC.

The chain is built from TRBV28 and TRBJ1-2; 8 bases are a match to TRBD1. This CDR3 contains 14 residues. J gave up 6 bases and V 6 bases, and 9 bases lay outside the gene matches. The germline gives CDR1 MDHEN, CDR2 SYDVKM. CDR3 sequence: CASSLPGQGHGYTF. DNA of the CDR3: TGTGCCAGCAGCCTTCCTGGACAGGGCCATGGCTACACCTTC.

The V call is TRBV28, the J call TRBJ1-6; the match to TRBD1 covers 7 bases. This CDR3 is built from 13 residues. The germline V gene encodes CDR1 MDHEN and CDR2 SYDVKM. V trimming: 2 bases; J trimming: 11 bases; junction bases outside the gene matches: 3. The DNA for the CDR3 is TGTGCCAGCAGTTTAGGACAGGTGACACCCCTCCACTTT. Translating gives CASSLGQVTPLHF.

The chain is built from TRBV2 and TRBJ2-3; tentative D call: TRBD2 (5 bases). The ends were cut back, 4 bases at V and 3 bases at J, with 14 bases in the middle. This CDR3 is built from 15 residues. Germline V gene sequence: CDR1 SNHLY, CDR2 FYNNEI. The CDR3 reads CASSVEDRKTDTQYF. The CDR3 coding sequence is TGTGCCAGCAGTGTGGAGGATAGAAAAACAGATACGCAGTATTTT.

This clone came up once. This sequence joins TRBV5-1 and TRBJ2-7, with TRBD2 matching over 7 bases. V lost 7 bases and J lost 0; bases outside the gene matches: 16. Looked up from germline, CDR1 is SGHRS and CDR2 is YFSETQ. The CDR3 totals 17 residues. The CDR3 is CASQGWSGIRASYEQYF. CDR3 sequence (DNA): TGCGCCAGCCAAGGGTGGAGCGGGATAAGGGCCTCCTACGAGCAGTACTTC.

The V gene is TRBV5-4, the J gene TRBJ2-3, with TRBD2 matching over 8 bases. The length of the CDR3 is 16 residues. The germline gives CDR1 SGHNT, CDR2 YYREEE (reference sequence). The trim removed 2 bases at V and 1 base at J, leaving 6 bases unmatched. The CDR3 reads CASSFPKAGGTDTQYF. The CDR3 DNA reads as TGTGCCAGCAGCTTCCCTAAAGCGGGAGGCACAGATACGCAGTATTTT.

V is TRBV3-1 (or the pseudogene TRBV3-2) and J is TRBJ2-7, with 7 bases lining up with TRBD2. Germline assignment: CDR1 LGHDT and CDR2 YNNKEL (reference sequence). This CDR3 is built from 15 residues. V trimming: 3 bases; J trimming: 2 bases; junction bases outside the gene matches: 7. The CDR3 is CASSQNLAATYEQYF. CDR3 DNA: TGTGCCAGCAGCCAGAATCTAGCGGCGACCTACGAGCAGTACTTC.

This rearrangement joins TRBV6-5 to TRBJ1-4; D unresolved. V was cut by 2 bases and J by 6 bases, with 7 bases left in between. CDR3 length equals 13 residues. CDR1 is MNHEY and CDR2 is SVGAGI in the germline V gene. CDR3 sequence reads: CASSYDTDEKLFF. The CDR3 DNA is TGTGCCAGCAGTTACGATACGGATGAAAAACTGTTTTTT.

V is TRBV4-1 and J is TRBJ1-2; D gene uncertain. The V gene's germline CDR1 is MGHRA and CDR2 YSYEKL. Trimming took off 1 base at V and 5 bases at J, with 14 bases between the two ends. This CDR3 has 15 residues. CDR3: CASSQGRNLGYGYTF. The CDR3 DNA follows: TGCGCCAGCAGCCAAGGAAGGAACCTCGGGTATGGCTACACCTTC.

The chain is built from TRBV4-1 and TRBJ1-5; D ambiguous. The CDR3 is made up of 16 amino acids. With 0 bases removed from V and 3 bases from J, the gap between germline ends came to 12 bases. Germline V gene lookup returns CDR1 MGHRA and CDR2 YSYEKL. The CDR3 loop reads CASSQETNSFNQPQHF. The CDR3 coding sequence is TGCGCCAGCAGCCAAGAGACGAACAGTTTCAATCAGCCCCAGCATTTT.

This clone turned up a few times. The chain has TRBV13 and TRBJ2-1; D call uncertain. The CDR3 is 13 amino acids. In germline, CDR1 is PRHDT, CDR2 FYEKMQ (reference sequence). Trimming took 1 base from V and 6 from J, leaving 7 bases between them. The CDR3 loop is CASSLEHRNEQFF. CDR3 DNA sequence: TGTGCCAGCAGCTTAGAACACCGCAATGAGCAGTTCTTC. Full variable domain (missing parts from reference TRBV13 and TRBJ2-1): AAGVIQSPRHLIKEKRETATLKCYPIPRHDTVYWYQQGPGQDPQFLISFYEKMQSDKGSIPDRFSAQQFSDYHSELNMSSLELGDSALYFCASSLEHRNEQFFGPGTRLTVL.

The chain recombines TRBV7-2 with TRBJ1-2; the D is unclear. With 8 bases removed from V and 8 bases from J, the gap between germline ends came to 6 bases. Per the germline V gene, CDR1 is SGHTA and CDR2 is FQGNSA. CDR3 length equals 9 residues. The CDR3 sequence: CASSGGYTF. The CDR3 DNA follows: TGTGCCAGCTCGGGAGGCTACACCTTC.

The V gene is TRBV18, the J gene TRBJ2-7, with D possibly matching TRBD2 (6 bases). Germline CDR1 and CDR2: KGHSH and LQKENI. The V end lost 2 bases, the J end lost 2 bases, and 10 bases lay between the germline ends. The length of the CDR3 is 14 residues. For the CDR3, the DNA is TGTGCCAGCTCACCAACCGGGACTCCCTACGAGCAGTACTTC. It is translated as CASSPTGTPYEQYF.

The rearrangement joins TRBV19 to TRBJ2-7, with a tentative D call TRBD2 (6 bases). The V gene's germline CDR1 is LNHDA and CDR2 SQIVND (reference sequence). Trimming took 4 bases from V and 6 from J, leaving 16 bases between them. This CDR3 is 14 amino acids long. The CDR3 loop is CASSTGSGGSEQYF. For the CDR3, the DNA is TGTGCCAGTAGTACGGGTAGCGGAGGAAGCGAGCAGTACTTC.

The table lists this clone with a few counts. This sequence joins TRBV6-5 and TRBJ2-7, with D possibly being TRBD2 (5 bases). Germline V CDR1 and CDR2: MNHEY, SVGAGI. The CDR3 spans 14 residues. Trimming shortened V by 7 bases and J by 4 bases, and 17 bases separated the two germline ends. CDR3 in DNA: TGTGCCAGCACCCCAGCATTTCGGGGTTACGAGCAGTACTTC. Amino acid sequence: CASTPAFRGYEQYF.

In this sample, this clone turned up once. The rearrangement joins TRBV6-5 to TRBJ2-7; D uncertain. With 8 bases removed from V and 2 bases from J, the gap between germline ends came to 10 bases. CDR1 and CDR2 (germline): MNHEY, SVGAGI. CDR3 size: 12 residues. The CDR3 DNA sequence: TGTGCCAGCGGGCCACCAACCTACGAGCAGTACTTC. Protein sequence: CASGPPTYEQYF.

V gene TRBV27 combines with J gene TRBJ2-2; tentatively, D is TRBD2 (5 bases). Trimming removed 3 bases at V and 6 bases at J, with 14 bases between. This CDR3 is built from 15 residues. Germline V gene sequence: CDR1 MNHEY, CDR2 SMNVEV (reference sequence). CDR3 DNA: TGTGCCAGCAGTTTGTTGAGGGAGACTCCCGGGGAGCTGTTTTTT. Protein sequence: CASSLLRETPGELFF.

The chain is built from TRBV18 and TRBJ2-7; 7 bases map to TRBD1. The V gene's germline CDR1 is KGHSH and CDR2 LQKENI. The CDR3 runs to 13 residues. V shed 4 bases, J shed 4 bases, and the junction held 4 bases outside the gene matches. The CDR3 DNA sequence: TGTGCCAGCTCACAGGGGGCGGAGTACGAGCAGTACTTC. Protein product: CASSQGAEYEQYF.

V usage is TRBV19 and J usage is TRBJ2-1; 9 bases fit TRBD2. The CDR3 is 15 amino acids. V lost 4 bases to trimming and J lost 2 bases; unmatched junction nucleotides: 3. Germline V lookup: CDR1 LNHDA, CDR2 SQIVND (reference sequence). Here the CDR3 reads CASSKVAGAYNEQFF. The DNA for the CDR3 is TGTGCCAGTAGTAAAGTAGCGGGAGCCTACAATGAGCAGTTCTTC.

This chain joins TRBV11-2 and TRBJ1-1; 9 bases are shared with TRBD1. CDR1 and CDR2 from the germline V gene are SGHAT and FQNNGV. The ends lost 5 bases at V and 1 base at J; junction bases unmatched: 11. The length of the CDR3 is 17 residues. As DNA, the CDR3 is TGTGCCAGCAGCCGGCGAGACAGGGGGGAAGGGAACACTGAAGCTTTCTTT. This gives the protein CASSRRDRGEGNTEAFF. Full variable domain (outside the CDR3, taken from reference TRBV11-2 and TRBJ1-1): EAGVAQSPRYKIIEKRQSVAFWCNPISGHATLYWYQQILGQGPKLLIQFQNNGVVDDSQLPKDRFSAERLKGVDSTLKIQPAKLEDSAVYLCASSRRDRGEGNTEAFFGQGTRLTVV.

This clone was observed once. The chain has TRBV28 and TRBJ2-3; D call uncertain. V was pared by 6 bases and J by 7 bases, with 14 bases between. Germline V lookup: CDR1 MDHEN, CDR2 SYDVKM. CDR3 size: 13 residues. The CDR3 nucleotides read TGTGCCAGCAGCCCCGGAAGCGTTCATACGCAGTATTTT. As protein: CASSPGSVHTQYF.

V gene TRBV19 combines with J gene TRBJ2-1; tentatively, D is TRBD1 (6 bases). The length of the CDR3 is 14 residues. The V end lost 5 bases, the J end lost 8 bases, and 16 bases lay between the germline ends. CDR1 and CDR2 from the germline V gene are LNHDA and SQIVND (reference sequence). CDR3 DNA sequence: TGTGCCAGTAGTCATCAGGGACAAGCTCATGAGCAGTTCTTC. It translates to CASSHQGQAHEQFF. The entire variable domain, with the rest obtained from reference TRBV19 and TRBJ2-1, is as follows: DGGITQSPKYLFRKEGQNVTLSCEQNLNHDAMYWYRQDPGQGLRLIYYSQIVNDFQKGDIAEGYSVSREKKESFPLTVTSAQKNPTAFYLCASSHQGQAHEQFFGPGTRLTVL.

The V and J genes are TRBV28 and TRBJ1-5, with 7 bases identical to TRBD1. V dropped 3 bases and J dropped 3; count of bases not matched to a gene: 5. This CDR3 is built from 15 residues. The germline V gene encodes CDR1 MDHEN and CDR2 SYDVKM. The DNA of the CDR3 is TGTGCCAGCAGTTTGCCAACAGGGGACAATCAGCCCCAGCATTTT. It translates to CASSLPTGDNQPQHF.

The rearrangement links TRBV19 to TRBJ2-2; 12 positions match TRBD2. Germline CDR1 LNHDA, CDR2 SQIVND (reference sequence). The trim removed 4 bases at V and 1 base at J, leaving 7 bases unmatched. The CDR3 sequence is 18 residues long. As DNA, the CDR3 is TGTGCCAGTAGTACCCTAGCGGGAGGGCCCTGGAACACCGGGGAGCTGTTTTTT. Its translation: CASSTLAGGPWNTGELFF.